This T cell receptor beta chain was sequenced for a study of T-cell memory formation after mild COVID-19. Whole-study context: Each donor largely had its own TCR clusters. Study findings and constraints: Balance between CD4 and CD8 was seen in clones contracting day 15 to 85, and a CD4+ lean was seen in later expanders. Proof of SARS-CoV-2 specificity was absent for the second-wave clones that crested on day 37.

V shed 6 bases, J shed 7 bases, and the junction held 8 bases outside the gene matches. The CDR3 totals 14 residues. The germline gives CDR1 SEHNR, CDR2 FQNEAQ (reference sequence). MiXCR, run by TCRdb on the 5' RACE reads, gives a single entry per CDR3 protein. The sample contains hundreds of thousands of distinct CDR3 sequences, roughly 15% of which appear only once. As to this clonotype: Its antigen is unknown.

The clonotype originates from a man aged 18 to 30 who had mild COVID-19 (a few samples of this study predate the infection). Cell type and time point are not known. The sequenced sample was PBMCs or a T cell subset sorted from them (not recorded which). The chain is built from TRBV7-9 and TRBJ1-4; TRBD1 matches at 7 bases. The CDR3 sequence: CASSLQGWGEKLFF. The CDR3 DNA follows: TGTGCCAGCAGTTTACAGGGGTGGGGTGAAAAACTGTTTTTT.